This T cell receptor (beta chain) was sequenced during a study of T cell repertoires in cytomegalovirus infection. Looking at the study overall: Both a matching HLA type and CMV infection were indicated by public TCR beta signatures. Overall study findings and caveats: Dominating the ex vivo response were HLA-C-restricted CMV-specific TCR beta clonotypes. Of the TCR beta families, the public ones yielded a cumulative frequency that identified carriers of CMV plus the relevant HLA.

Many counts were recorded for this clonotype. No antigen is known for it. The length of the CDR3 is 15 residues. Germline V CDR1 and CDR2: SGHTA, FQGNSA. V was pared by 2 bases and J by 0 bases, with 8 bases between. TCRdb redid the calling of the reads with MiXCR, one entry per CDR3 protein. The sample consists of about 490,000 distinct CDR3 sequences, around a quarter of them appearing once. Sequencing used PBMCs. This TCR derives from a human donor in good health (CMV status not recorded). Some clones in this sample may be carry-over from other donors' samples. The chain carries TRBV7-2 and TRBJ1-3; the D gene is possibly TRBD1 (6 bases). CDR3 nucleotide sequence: TGTGCCAGCAGCTTAACAGGGAGCTCTGGAAACACCATATATTTT. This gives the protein CASSLTGSSGNTIYF.